The clone carrying this T cell receptor beta chain was counted ten times or more. Its antigen is currently unknown. Expressed TCRB transcripts were sequenced because the entire RNA isolate underwent reverse transcription. TCRdb's copy holds only in-frame clones and misses some; the assay was immunoSEQ multiplex PCR. The sample includes almost 350,000 clones, around 7.6% of them seen just once. This specimen belongs to a study of beta chain features in type 1 diabetes. The study, taken as a whole, reports: Short templates might get an advantage during PCR, and this would be equal in patients and controls. Junctions at VDJ sites from type 1 diabetes patients had fewer insertions and more deletions. Moderate but significant shortening of TCRB CDR3s was recorded in all four CD4+ subsets from Type 1 diabetes patients.

Germline V lookup: CDR1 LNHDA, CDR2 SQIVND (reference sequence). The CDR3 loop spans 13 amino acids. Losses at the gene ends were 9 bases for V and 4 bases for J; bases not matched to a gene: 6. The source of this sequence is a woman aged 18-29 years in good health. The chain carries TRBV19 and TRBJ1-2, with 9 bases fitting TRBD1. Input material: central memory CD4+ T cells from blood. CDR3 DNA: TGTGCCAGCGGACAGGGGAAACTCTATGGCTACACCTTC. Its protein product is CASGQGKLYGYTF.